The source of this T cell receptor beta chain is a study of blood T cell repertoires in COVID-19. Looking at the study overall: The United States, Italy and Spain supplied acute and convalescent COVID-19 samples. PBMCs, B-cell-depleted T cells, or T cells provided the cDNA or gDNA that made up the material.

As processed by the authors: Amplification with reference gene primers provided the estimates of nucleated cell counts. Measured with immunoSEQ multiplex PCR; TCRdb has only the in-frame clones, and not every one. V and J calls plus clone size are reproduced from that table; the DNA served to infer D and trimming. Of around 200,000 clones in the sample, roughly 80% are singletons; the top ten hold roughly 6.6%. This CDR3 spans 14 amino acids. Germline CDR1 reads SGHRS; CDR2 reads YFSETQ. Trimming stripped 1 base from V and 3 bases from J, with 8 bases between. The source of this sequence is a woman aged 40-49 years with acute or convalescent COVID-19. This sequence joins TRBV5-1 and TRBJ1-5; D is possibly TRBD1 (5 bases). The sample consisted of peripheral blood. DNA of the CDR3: TGCGCCAGCAGCTTGACAGGATTCAATCAGCCCCAGCATTTT. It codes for CASSLTGFNQPQHF. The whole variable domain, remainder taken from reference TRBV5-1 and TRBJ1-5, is KAGVTQTPRYLIKTRGQQVTLSCSPISGHRSVSWYQQTPGQGLQFLFEYFSETQRNKGNFPGRFSGRQFSNSRSEMNVSTLELGDSALYLCASSLTGFNQPQHFGDGTRLSIL.